Presented here are 21 T cell receptor beta chains from one specimen sequenced in a study of blood T cell repertoires in COVID-19. The method was immunoSEQ multiplex PCR; TCRdb's version includes in-frame clones alone and lacks a portion of them. The sample records around 270,000 clones, 75% to 90% being singletons. Sequencing was carried out using PBMCs or T cells enriched from blood (not recorded which). Receptors were obtained from a woman aged 40-49 years who had been exposed to COVID-19.

The V and J genes are TRBV5-1 and TRBJ2-5; tentative D call: TRBD1 (6 bases). V lost 8 bases and J lost 5, with 22 bases in between. CDR1 SGHRS and CDR2 YFSETQ come from the germline V gene. This CDR3 has 15 residues. The CDR3 sequence is CASTIDGQSGETQYF. The CDR3 region has the DNA TGCGCCAGTACAATCGATGGACAGTCGGGGGAGACCCAGTACTTC.

The chain has TRBV6-2 or TRBV6-3 and TRBJ1-6; D unresolved. Germline assignment: CDR1 MNHEY and CDR2 SVGEGT. Trimming left V 4 bases short and J 10 bases short, with 17 bases between. The CDR3 is 15 residues long. The CDR3 here is CASSFPPTQRSPLHF. In DNA, the CDR3 is TGTGCCAGCAGTTTCCCCCCAACGCAGCGGTCACCCCTCCACTTT.

V is TRBV6-5 and J is TRBJ1-1; possible D gene TRBD1, 5 bases. The CDR3 is 14 amino acids. Trimming pared 2 bases from V and 3 bases from J, leaving 10 bases between. CDR1 and CDR2 (germline): MNHEY, SVGAGI. CDR3 coding DNA: TGTGCCAGCAGTTACCAGGGAGGGCACACTGAAGCTTTCTTT. Translation: CASSYQGGHTEAFF.

This clone has only one observation. The chain combines TRBV2 with TRBJ2-3; possibly TRBD1 for D (6 bases). CDR1 and CDR2 (germline): SNHLY, FYNNEI. V was pared by 3 bases and J by 0 bases, with 13 bases between. The CDR3 covers 16 residues. The CDR3 nucleotides are TGTGCCAGCAGTGAGGGGGCAGGTTTAAGCACAGATACGCAGTATTTT. Translated: CASSEGAGLSTDTQYF. Drawing the rest from reference TRBV2 and TRBJ2-3, the complete variable domain is EPEVTQTPSHQVTQMGQEVILRCVPISNHLYFYWYRQILGQKVEFLVSFYNNEISEKSEIFDDQFSVERPDGSNFTLKIRSTKLEDSAMYFCASSEGAGLSTDTQYFGPGTRLTVL.

V and J are TRBV28 and TRBJ1-5; D is possibly TRBD1 (5 bases). V lost 3 bases and J lost 6, with 15 bases in between. Germline CDR1 and CDR2: MDHEN and SYDVKM. This CDR3 contains 15 residues. Here the CDR3 reads CASSLGAGSGQPQHF. In DNA form, the CDR3 reads TGTGCCAGCAGTTTGGGTGCAGGGTCGGGTCAGCCCCAGCATTTT.

The chain carries TRBV3-1 (or the pseudogene TRBV3-2) and TRBJ1-2; 7 nucleotides line up with TRBD1. V lost 0 bases, J lost 0 bases, and 7 bases stayed unmatched. Germline lookup yields CDR1 LGHDT and CDR2 YNNKEL (reference sequence). This CDR3 is 17 amino acids long. The CDR3 DNA is TGTGCCAGCAGCCAAGACAATACCGGGACAGCTAACTATGGCTACACCTTC. It yields the protein CASSQDNTGTANYGYTF.

V and J are TRBV10-3 and TRBJ2-5; 8 bases agree with TRBD1. CDR1 is ENHRY, CDR2 SYGVKD, per germline. The CDR3 is 15 amino acids. V was clipped by 2 bases and J by 4 bases; unmatched bases: 6. The CDR3 sequence: CAISEQGAGGETQYF. The DNA for the CDR3 is TGTGCCATCAGTGAGCAGGGGGCAGGAGGAGAGACCCAGTACTTC.

This clone was seen a handful of times. The chain combines TRBV18 with TRBJ1-2; 10 bases map to TRBD1. Germline-derived CDR1 and CDR2 are KGHSH and LQKENI. The CDR3 length is 14 residues. V lost 5 bases, J lost 6 bases, and 6 bases stayed unmatched. The CDR3 loop reads CASSRDGTGDGYTF. The CDR3 DNA sequence: TGTGCCAGCTCAAGGGACGGGACAGGGGATGGCTACACCTTC.

This clone was counted only a few times. The J gene is TRBJ1-4, the V gene TRBV19; 8 nucleotides align to TRBD1. Germline CDR1 and CDR2: LNHDA and SQIVND (reference sequence). This CDR3 is 15 amino acids long. J lost 3 bases, V lost 6 bases, and 6 bases had no gene match. The CDR3 coding sequence is TGTGCCAGTAGACCGGACAGGGTAGCTAATGAAAAACTGTTTTTT. Residues: CASRPDRVANEKLFF.

This clone has a single count. This rearrangement joins TRBV9 to TRBJ1-5; a possible D gene is TRBD1 (6 bases). Germline V gives CDR1 SGDLS, CDR2 YYNGEE. The CDR3 contains 15 residues. Trimming took off 0 bases at V and 4 bases at J, with 11 bases between the two ends. CDR3 in DNA: TGTGCCAGCAGCGTAGGGCAGGGGTGGAATCAGCCCCAGCATTTT. Translation gives CASSVGQGWNQPQHF. Based on the CDR3 plus reference TRBV9 and TRBJ1-5, the full variable domain is DSGVTQTPKHLITATGQRVTLRCSPRSGDLSVYWYQQSLDQGLQFLIQYYNGEERAKGNILERFSAQQFPDLHSELNLSSLELGDSALYFCASSVGQGWNQPQHFGDGTRLSIL.

This chain connects TRBV11-3 to TRBJ2-7; weak D call: TRBD2 (5 bases). The germline gives CDR1 SGHNT, CDR2 YENEEA. The ends were cut back, 1 base at V and 6 bases at J, with 13 bases in the middle. CDR3 size: 14 residues. CDR3 sequence reads: CASSLGLASSEQYV. CDR3 sequence (DNA): TGTGCCAGCAGCTTAGGGCTTGCTAGCAGCGAGCAGTACGTC.

J is TRBJ1-1 and V is TRBV7-9; possible D gene TRBD1, 5 bases. The CDR3 totals 11 residues. V was clipped by 3 bases and J by 9 bases, with 8 bases between them. CDR1 is SEHNR, CDR2 FQNEAQ, per germline (reference sequence). The CDR3 region is CASSFDRQAFF. The CDR3 DNA is TGTGCCAGCAGCTTTGACAGACAAGCTTTCTTT.

The J gene is TRBJ1-5, the V gene TRBV7-2, with D unclear. CDR1 and CDR2 (germline): SGHTA, FQGNSA. V was trimmed by 5 bases and J by 0 bases, leaving 11 bases between them. The CDR3 loop spans 15 amino acids. This CDR3 is CASSNSRGSNQPQHF. The CDR3, as DNA: TGTGCCAGCAGCAACAGTCGGGGTAGCAATCAGCCCCAGCATTTT. The whole variable domain, remainder taken from reference TRBV7-2 and TRBJ1-5, is GAGVSQSPSNKVTEKGKDVELRCDPISGHTALYWYRQSLGQGLEFLIYFQGNSAPDKSGLPSDRFSAERTGGSVSTLTIQRTQQEDSAVYLCASSNSRGSNQPQHFGDGTRLSIL.

The J gene is TRBJ2-7, the V gene TRBV7-2, with D perhaps TRBD2 (5 bases). From germline, CDR1 is SGHTA and CDR2 FQGNSA. This CDR3 is built from 14 residues. Trimming cost V 5 bases and J 3 bases, with 14 bases left between them. The CDR3 DNA reads TGTGCCAGCAGCCCCGTACCGGGATACTACGAGCAGTACGTC. Its translation is CASSPVPGYYEQYV.

The chain employs TRBV7-3 and TRBJ2-1; 14 bases are shared with TRBD2. This CDR3 spans 17 amino acids. Per the germline V gene, CDR1 is SGHTA and CDR2 is FQGTGA. V dropped 4 bases and J dropped 8; count of bases not matched to a gene: 10. The CDR3 sequence: CASSSHMGLAGVDEQFF. The CDR3 bases are TGTGCCAGCAGCTCACACATGGGACTAGCGGGGGTGGATGAGCAGTTCTTC.

The rearrangement uses TRBV6-2 or TRBV6-3 and TRBJ2-5, with D uncertain. This CDR3 comprises 13 residues. Looked up from germline, CDR1 is MNHEY and CDR2 is SVGEGT. V dropped 1 base and J dropped 2 bases, with 5 bases sitting between them. Here the CDR3 DNA reads TGTGCCAGCAGTTACTTGGCTCAAGAGACCCAGTACTTC. It specifies CASSYLAQETQYF.

V gene TRBV13 combines with J gene TRBJ2-5; D perhaps matches TRBD1 (5 bases). Germline V gene sequence: CDR1 PRHDT, CDR2 FYEKMQ (reference sequence). V was clipped by 3 bases and J by 5 bases, with 13 bases between them. The CDR3 is made up of 14 amino acids. This CDR3 is CASSFQGSRETQYF. The CDR3 nucleotides read TGTGCCAGCAGCTTCCAGGGAAGCCGGGAGACCCAGTACTTC.

The CDR3 sequence: CAQGTADNQPQHF. In DNA, the CDR3 is TGCGCCCAGGGGACAGCGGACAATCAGCCCCAGCATTTT. This sequence joins TRBV10-1 and TRBJ1-5; 7 bases map to TRBD1. After removal of 11 bases from V and 3 bases from J, the junction contained 7 bases not matched to a gene. This CDR3 has 13 residues. Per germline, CDR1 WNHNN and CDR2 SYGVQD (reference sequence).

The genes are TRBV9 and TRBJ2-7; 7 nucleotides agree with TRBD1. Germline loops: CDR1 SGDLS, CDR2 YYNGEE. After removal of 0 bases from V and 2 bases from J, the junction contained 8 bases not matched to a gene. The CDR3 is 16 residues long. For the CDR3, the DNA is TGTGCCAGCAGCGTAGGAGTTTCGGACAGGACCTACGAGCAGTACTTC. It is translated as CASSVGVSDRTYEQYF. Full variable domain (missing parts from reference TRBV9 and TRBJ2-7): DSGVTQTPKHLITATGQRVTLRCSPRSGDLSVYWYQQSLDQGLQFLIQYYNGEERAKGNILERFSAQQFPDLHSELNLSSLELGDSALYFCASSVGVSDRTYEQYFGPGTRLTVT.

The V and J genes are TRBV27 and TRBJ2-2, with D possibly being TRBD2 (5 bases). Germline V gives CDR1 MNHEY, CDR2 SMNVEV (reference sequence). This CDR3 is built from 15 residues. V lost 4 bases and J lost 5, with 14 bases in between. CDR3 nucleotides: TGTGCCAGCAGTTCGTCGGGATTCCTGACCGGGGAGCTGTTTTTT. Translation: CASSSSGFLTGELFF.

The chain is built from TRBV6-5 and TRBJ2-1; 8 bases match TRBD1. V dropped 6 bases and J dropped 9; count of bases not matched to a gene: 7. Germline loops: CDR1 MNHEY, CDR2 SVGAGI. CDR3 length: 13 amino acids. CDR3 sequence: CASSHGQGSEQFF. The CDR3 DNA reads as TGTGCCAGCAGCCACGGACAGGGAAGTGAGCAGTTCTTC.